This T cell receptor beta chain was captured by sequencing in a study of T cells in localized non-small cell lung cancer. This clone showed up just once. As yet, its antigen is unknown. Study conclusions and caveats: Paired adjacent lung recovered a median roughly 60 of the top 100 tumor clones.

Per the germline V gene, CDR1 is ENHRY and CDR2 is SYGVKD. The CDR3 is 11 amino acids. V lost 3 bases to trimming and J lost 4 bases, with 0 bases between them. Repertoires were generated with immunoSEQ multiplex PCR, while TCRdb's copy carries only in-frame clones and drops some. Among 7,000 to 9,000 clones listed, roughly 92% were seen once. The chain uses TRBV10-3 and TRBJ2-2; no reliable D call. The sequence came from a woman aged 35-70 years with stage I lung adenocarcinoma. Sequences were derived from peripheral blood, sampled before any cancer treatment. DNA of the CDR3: TGTGCCATCAGTGACACCGGGGAGCTGTTTTTT. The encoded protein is CAISDTGELFF.